These T cell receptor beta chains were read from a single sample in a study of T cell responses to AZD1222 COVID-19 vaccine. Some clones are missing from TCRdb's copy, which holds only in-frame ones; the method was immunoSEQ multiplex PCR. Of under 200,000 clones listed, about 89% are singletons. The material sequenced was peripheral blood, taken on day 0 of MenACWY control vaccination. These receptors originate from an adult in good health. The CDR3 runs from the conserved cysteine through the conserved F or W. A D gene is named only where the DNA matches it firmly. Rows give clone size only sometimes, using once, few, many, or a class for an expanded clone.

CDR3nt	CDR3aa	d_gene	v_gene	abundance	j_gene
TGTGCCAGCAGTGACGGCAGGGGAGGGACCCAGTACTTC	CASSDGRGGTQYF	.	TRBV6-1	.	TRBJ2-5
TGCGCCAGCAGCTTGGCTTGGGGGACAGGGAATGAGCAGTTCTTC	CASSLAWGTGNEQFF	TRBD1	TRBV5-1	.	TRBJ2-1
TGTGCCACCAGTGGAGCACATACCCTGAACACCGGGGAGCTGTTTTTT	CATSGAHTLNTGELFF	.	TRBV24-1	.	TRBJ2-2
TGCGCCAGCAGCTTGGGGCAGGGTAATGAAAAACTGTTTTTT	CASSLGQGNEKLFF	.	TRBV5-1	.	TRBJ1-4
TGTGCCAGCAGCCCGGGGGACAGGACGAGAGCTGAAGCTTTCTTT	CASSPGDRTRAEAFF	TRBD1	TRBV7-9	.	TRBJ1-1
TGTGCCAGCAGATTCAGTCCCTCTGGGGCCAACGTCCTGACTTTC	CASRFSPSGANVLTF	.	TRBV6-5	.	TRBJ2-6
TGTGCCAGCAGGCCCGGGACGGTGAACACCGGGGAGCTGTTTTTT	CASRPGTVNTGELFF	.	TRBV6-5	.	TRBJ2-2
TGTGCCAGCAGTGAAAGGGTCGGGGCAGACTCTGGAAACACCATATATTTT	CASSERVGADSGNTIYF	.	TRBV6-1	few	TRBJ1-3
TGTGCCTGGAGTTCGGACAGGGAGAACACCTTC	CAWSSDRENTF	TRBD1	TRBV30	few	TRBJ1-2
TGTGCCACTACAGGTTGGTCCTACAATGAGCAGTTCTTC	CATTGWSYNEQFF	.	TRBV6-5	.	TRBJ2-1
TGCGCCAGCAGCTTGATTACAGGGTTGTACAATGAGCAGTTCTTC	CASSLITGLYNEQFF	.	TRBV5-1	.	TRBJ2-1
TGTGCCAGTAGGACAGGCCAAACTTTCACCGGGGAGCTGTTTTTT	CASRTGQTFTGELFF	.	TRBV19	.	TRBJ2-2
TGTGCCAGCAGTGCGGGGCTCGGTCAGCCCCAGCATTTT	CASSAGLGQPQHF	.	TRBV2	.	TRBJ1-5
TGTGCCAGCAGCTCAGGACAGGGAGATACGCAGTATTTT	CASSSGQGDTQYF	TRBD1	TRBV7-3	.	TRBJ2-3
TGCAGCGTTGAAGAACAGGGGATGAACACCGGGGAGCTGTTTTTT	CSVEEQGMNTGELFF	TRBD1	TRBV29-1	.	TRBJ2-2
TGTGCCAGCAGCGAGACGAGCACTGAAGCTTTCTTT	CASSETSTEAFF	.	TRBV6-2/TRBV6-3	few	TRBJ1-1
TGTGCCTGGAGTGTACGTCGCAGAGCCTCTGGGGCCAACGTCCTGACTTTC	CAWSVRRRASGANVLTF	.	TRBV30	.	TRBJ2-6
TGTGCCAGCAGCTTAGCGAGGCTAGCGGGGGGGCTGGGGGGAGAGCAGTTCTTC	CASSLARLAGGLGGEQFF	TRBD2	TRBV7-8	.	TRBJ2-1
TGTGCCAGCAGATCTACTAGCGCGAGACAAAACAATGAGCAGTTCTTC	CASRSTSARQNNEQFF	TRBD2	TRBV5-5	.	TRBJ2-1
TGTGCCAGCAGAATAGGGGGGGAATCCTACGAGCAGTACTTC	CASRIGGESYEQYF	.	TRBV28	.	TRBJ2-7
TGTGCCTGGACTAGCGGCTCCTACGAGCAGTACTTC	CAWTSGSYEQYF	TRBD2	TRBV30	.	TRBJ2-7
TGTGCCAGCAGTTTTGGGGGACCGAACACCATATATTTT	CASSFGGPNTIYF	.	TRBV28	.	TRBJ1-3
TGTGCCAGCAGCTTAAGCGGAGGGCAAGAGACCCAGTACTTC	CASSLSGGQETQYF	.	TRBV7-9	.	TRBJ2-5
TGTGCCAGCTGGGACCAGGGGAGACCCGACTCTAACTATGGCTACACCTTC	CASWDQGRPDSNYGYTF	.	TRBV2	.	TRBJ1-2
TGTGCCAGCAGCTTGGCCGGTGAGCAGTTCTTC	CASSLAGEQFF	.	TRBV7-9	once	TRBJ2-1
TGTGCCAGCTCACCGGGGGAGACCCAGTACTTC	CASSPGETQYF	.	TRBV18	.	TRBJ2-5
TGTGCCAGCAGTGAGGGGACTAGCGGGACAGATACGCAGTATTTT	CASSEGTSGTDTQYF	TRBD2	TRBV6-4	.	TRBJ2-3
TGTGCCAGCAGGGGACAGAATTTTCAAGAGCAGTACTTC	CASRGQNFQEQYF	TRBD1	TRBV3-1/TRBV3-2	once	TRBJ2-7
TGTGCCAGCAGCCGGGGAGACTCCTACAATGAGCAGTTCTTC	CASSRGDSYNEQFF	.	TRBV7-3	once	TRBJ2-1
TGTGCCAGCTCACCACCAGGAACATACCGCCCAGATACGCAGTATTTT	CASSPPGTYRPDTQYF	.	TRBV18	.	TRBJ2-3
TGCAGTGCTAGTCGGGGGCGGGGATACGAGCAGTACTTC	CSASRGRGYEQYF	.	TRBV20-1	.	TRBJ2-7